This T cell receptor beta chain was documented in a study of T cells after posttransplantation cyclophosphamide. Clones were sequenced by immunoSEQ multiplex PCR, and TCRdb holds only the in-frame ones, with some missing. Counted here are about 3,300 clones, approximately 89% occurring once; the ten biggest clones make up 7%. This clone was detected only once. Its specificity is unknown. Busulfan-fludarabine conditioning, marrow transplant, and cyclophosphamide on days +3 and +4 were administered. V lost 3 bases and J lost 3; bases outside the gene matches: 3. The CDR3 consists of 15 residues. Per germline, CDR1 MNHEY and CDR2 SVGAGI. Study-wide points: Later blood repertoires were often dominated by clones from the donor CD8+ memory compartment. Skin or GI-infiltrating T cells shared few TRB sequences with blood. After PTCy, TRB diversity resembled that of CNI/methotrexate controls.

Source: PBMCs, taken after allogeneic stem cell transplant with posttransplant cyclophosphamide. J is TRBJ1-4 and V is TRBV6-5; 8 bases are shared with TRBD1. The sequence came from a female patient aged 50-59 years who received an allogeneic stem cell transplant from an unrelated donor, was CMV-positive, and had acute and chronic GVHD. Some T cells may have come from the graft donor. The CDR3 is CASSYSDRANEKLFF. Written as DNA, the CDR3 is TGTGCCAGCAGTTATTCGGACAGGGCTAATGAAAAACTGTTTTTT.